Listed here are 7 T cell receptor beta chains from one sample, sequenced in a study of cytomegalovirus exposure and HLA in healthy donors. Sequencing was performed with immunoSEQ multiplex PCR; in TCRdb, only in-frame clones are kept and a portion is missing. Here the sample spans about 140,000 clones, about nine tenths being singletons. Sequencing was carried out using PBMCs. These TCRs come from a man aged 18 to 29 in good health and CMV-seronegative.

The rearrangement uses TRBV30 and TRBJ2-7, with 8 positions matching TRBD1. Germline V gene sequence: CDR1 GTSNPN, CDR2 SVGIG (reference sequence). This CDR3 is built from 14 residues. J lost 0 bases, V lost 3 bases, and 4 bases had no gene match. This CDR3 reads CAWSGQGRSYEQYF. The CDR3 nucleotides read TGTGCCTGGAGCGGACAGGGACGCTCCTACGAGCAGTACTTC.

This sequence joins TRBV28 and TRBJ2-7; D uncertain. The CDR3 totals 13 residues. The V gene's germline CDR1 is MDHEN and CDR2 SYDVKM. Trimming stripped 5 bases from V and 2 bases from J, with 10 bases between. CDR3 DNA: TGTGCCAGCAGTCCCACAGTAACCTACGAGCAGTACTTC. It translates to CASSPTVTYEQYF.

The chain has TRBV7-2 and TRBJ2-3; D remains unclear. V was shortened by 5 bases and J by 6 bases, with 9 bases between the two germline ends. From germline, CDR1 is SGHTA and CDR2 FQGNSA. The length of the CDR3 is 12 residues. In nucleotides, the CDR3 is TGTGCCAGCAGCCGACCTAGGGATACGCAGTATTTT. It codes for CASSRPRDTQYF.

The V and J genes are TRBV12-5 and TRBJ1-3; a possible D gene is TRBD1 (5 bases). Trimming removed 0 bases at V and 0 bases at J, with 18 bases between. CDR3 length: 19 amino acids. CDR1 is LGHNT and CDR2 is FRNRAP in the germline V gene. In DNA, the CDR3 is TGTGCTAGTGGTTTGGTACAGGCCCTCTTTAAACCCTCTGGAAACACCATATATTTT. It codes for CASGLVQALFKPSGNTIYF.

The chain employs TRBV7-2 and TRBJ2-3; weak D call: TRBD2 (6 bases). CDR1 SGHTA and CDR2 FQGNSA come from the germline V gene. V was trimmed by 6 bases and J by 1 base, leaving 14 bases between them. The CDR3 consists of 15 residues. CDR3 residues: CASRLRAGRTDTQYF. CDR3 DNA: TGTGCCAGCAGGCTGCGTGCGGGACGCACAGATACGCAGTATTTT.

This clone has only one observation. The gene calls are TRBV6-6 and TRBJ2-7; 11 bases match TRBD1. Germline V gene lookup returns CDR1 MNHNY and CDR2 SVGAGI (reference sequence). The V segment lost 5 bases and the J segment 7 bases; nucleotides outside the gene matches: 10. This CDR3 spans 15 amino acids. The CDR3, as DNA: TGTGCCAGCAGTCCCCCGGGACAGGGGGTAAGGGAGCAGTACTTC. Translation: CASSPPGQGVREQYF.

The chain couples TRBV27 to TRBJ1-3; maybe TRBD1 (6 bases). The V gene lost 2 bases and the J gene lost 2 bases, with 7 bases spanning the gap. The germline CDR1 and CDR2 sequences are MNHEY and SMNVEV (reference sequence). The CDR3 runs 14 residues. CDR3 in amino acids: CASSLNRAGNTIYF. The CDR3 DNA sequence: TGTGCCAGCAGTTTAAACAGGGCTGGAAACACCATATATTTT.